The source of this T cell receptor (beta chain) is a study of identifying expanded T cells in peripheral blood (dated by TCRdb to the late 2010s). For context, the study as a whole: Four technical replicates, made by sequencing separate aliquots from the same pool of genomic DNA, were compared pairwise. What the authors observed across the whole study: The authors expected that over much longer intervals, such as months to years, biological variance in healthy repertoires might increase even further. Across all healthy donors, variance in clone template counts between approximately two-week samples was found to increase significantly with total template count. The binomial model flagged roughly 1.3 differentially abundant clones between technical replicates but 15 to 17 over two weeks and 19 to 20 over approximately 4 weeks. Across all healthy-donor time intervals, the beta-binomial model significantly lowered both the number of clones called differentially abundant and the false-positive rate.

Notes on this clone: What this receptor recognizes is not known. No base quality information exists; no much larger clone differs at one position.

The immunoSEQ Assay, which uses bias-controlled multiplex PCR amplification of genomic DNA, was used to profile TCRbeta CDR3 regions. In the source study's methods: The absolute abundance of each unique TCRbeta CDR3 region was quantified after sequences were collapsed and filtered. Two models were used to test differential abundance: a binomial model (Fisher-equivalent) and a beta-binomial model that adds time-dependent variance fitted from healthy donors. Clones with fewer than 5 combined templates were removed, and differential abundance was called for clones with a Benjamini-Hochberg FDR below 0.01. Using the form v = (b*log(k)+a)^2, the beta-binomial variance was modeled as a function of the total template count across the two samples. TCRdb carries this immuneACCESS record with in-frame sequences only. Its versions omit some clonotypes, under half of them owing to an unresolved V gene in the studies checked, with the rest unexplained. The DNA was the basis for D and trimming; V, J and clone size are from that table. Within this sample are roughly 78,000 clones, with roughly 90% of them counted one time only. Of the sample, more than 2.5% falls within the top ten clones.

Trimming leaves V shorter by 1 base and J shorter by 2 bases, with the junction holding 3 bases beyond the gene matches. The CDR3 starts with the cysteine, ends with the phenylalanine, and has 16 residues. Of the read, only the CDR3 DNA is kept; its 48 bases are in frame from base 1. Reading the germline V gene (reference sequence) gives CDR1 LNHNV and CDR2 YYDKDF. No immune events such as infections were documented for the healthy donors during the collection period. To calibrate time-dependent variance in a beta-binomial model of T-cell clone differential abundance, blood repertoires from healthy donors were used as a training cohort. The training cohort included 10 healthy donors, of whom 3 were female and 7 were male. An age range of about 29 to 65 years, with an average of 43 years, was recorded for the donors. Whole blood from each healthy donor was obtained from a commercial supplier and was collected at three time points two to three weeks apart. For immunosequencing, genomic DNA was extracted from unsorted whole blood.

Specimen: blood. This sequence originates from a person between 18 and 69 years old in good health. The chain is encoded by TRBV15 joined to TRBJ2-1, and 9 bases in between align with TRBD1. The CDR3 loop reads CATSRARQGAYNEQFF. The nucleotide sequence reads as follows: TGTGCCACCAGCAGAGCTAGACAGGGGGCCTACAATGAGCAGTTCTTC.